The rows below give T cell receptor beta chains drawn from one sample of a study of technical replicates of blood from a few donors. Only in-frame clones appear in the TCRdb table, and some are missing; sequencing was by immunoSEQ multiplex PCR. This sample has about 80,000 clones, with over 75% found just once. Material: T cells isolated from PBMCs. The origin of the receptors is a human donor in good health. CDR3s include the opening cysteine and the closing phenylalanine or tryptophan. The D gene is left open where the match is weak. Size is omitted from some rows. Given values are once, few, many or a class for expanded clones.

clone size	J gene	D gene	CDR3 length	V gene	CDR3 DNA	CDR3 protein
.	TRBJ1-4	.	15	TRBV27	TGTGCCAGCTCCCTAGGGACATTGGGTGAGGAAAAACTGTTTTTT	CASSLGTLGEEKLFF
.	TRBJ2-3	TRBD2	16	TRBV29-1	TGCAGCGTTGCGGGGACTAGCGGGAGGGGGACAGATACGCAGTATTTT	CSVAGTSGRGTDTQYF
.	TRBJ2-1	TRBD2	16	TRBV7-2	TGTGCCAGCAGCTATAGTCCTCTAGCGGGAGTTGGCGAGCAGTTCTTC	CASSYSPLAGVGEQFF
.	TRBJ2-7	.	15	TRBV18	TGTGCCAGCTCGCCAAGTCAGGGAACCGGTTACGAGCAGTACTTC	CASSPSQGTGYEQYF
once	TRBJ1-1	.	13	TRBV27	TGTGCCAGCAGTTTACCGGGGGGCACTGAAGCTTTCTTT	CASSLPGGTEAFF
.	TRBJ1-5	.	11	TRBV19	TGTGCCAGTTCACAGGGACAGCCCCAGCATTTT	CASSQGQPQHF
few	TRBJ1-1	.	15	TRBV18	TGTGCCAGCTCTCTCCGGGACGGGGGAAACAGTGAAGCTTTCTTT	CASSLRDGGNSEAFF
.	TRBJ2-5	TRBD2	15	TRBV27	TGTGCCAGCAGTTTCCTAGCGGGAGTTGGAGAGACCCAGTACTTC	CASSFLAGVGETQYF
.	TRBJ1-5	.	14	TRBV30	TGTGCCTGGAGCGCTTCAGGTTTGGGTCAGCCCCAGCATTTT	CAWSASGLGQPQHF
.	TRBJ2-7	.	15	TRBV14	TGTGCCAGCAGCCAAGGAAGTCCAGTGGTCTACGAGCAGTACTTC	CASSQGSPVVYEQYF
.	TRBJ1-5	.	14	TRBV15	TGTGCCACCAGCAGAGAAAGCAGCAATCAGCCCCAGCATTTT	CATSRESSNQPQHF
.	TRBJ2-7	.	13	TRBV7-2	TGTGCCAGCAGCCAAGATCCCTTAGCGAAAGTCAAGTTC	CASSQDPLAKVKF
.	TRBJ2-7	.	13	TRBV9	TGTGCCAGCAGCCTATCCACTAGTTTCGAGCAGTACTTC	CASSLSTSFEQYF
.	TRBJ1-5	.	15	TRBV21-1	TGTGCCAGCAGCCCGGGACAGGGGGCCTCGCAGCCCCAGCATTTT	CASSPGQGASQPQHF
.	TRBJ2-7	.	13	TRBV6-1	TGTGCCAGCAGGGGCACAGGGTTCCACGAGCAGTACTTC	CASRGTGFHEQYF
.	TRBJ1-1	TRBD1	15	TRBV5-1	TGCGCCAGCAGCCTTGGAGGGCAGGGGGCTACTGAAGCTTTCTTT	CASSLGGQGATEAFF
.	TRBJ1-2	TRBD1	17	TRBV6-1	TGTGCCAGCAGTGAAGCTCGGGACAGGGGGCGCTCGGATGGCTACACCTTC	CASSEARDRGRSDGYTF
.	TRBJ2-1	TRBD2	15	TRBV28	TGTGCCAGCAGTACCCCTAGCGGGGGGAACAATGAGCAGTTCTTC	CASSTPSGGNNEQFF
.	TRBJ1-2	.	13	TRBV19	TGTGCCAGTAGTATGGGCAGGGTGGATGGCTACACCTTC	CASSMGRVDGYTF
.	TRBJ2-1	.	13	TRBV2	TGTGCCAGCAGTCAACAGGGCAGGAATGAGCAGTTCTTC	CASSQQGRNEQFF
once	TRBJ2-3	TRBD2	20	TRBV4-3	TGCGCCAGCAGCCAAGACCTTGTCGACTCTAGCGGGATGAGGACAGATACGCAGTATTTT	CASSQDLVDSSGMRTDTQYF
.	TRBJ2-3	.	17	TRBV4-2	TGTGCCAGCAGCCAAGAAGGTAGCGGAGCCGTCACAGATACGCAGTATTTT	CASSQEGSGAVTDTQYF
.	TRBJ2-7	.	14	TRBV28	TGTGCCAGCATTACAGGGTGGCCATCCTACGAGCAGTACTTC	CASITGWPSYEQYF
.	TRBJ1-2	.	13	TRBV6-1	TGTGCCAGCAGTGAAGGTAGCTCCTATGGCTACACCTTC	CASSEGSSYGYTF
.	TRBJ2-7	.	16	TRBV15	TGTGCCACCAGCAGATCTGCGGGGATTGGGTCCTACGAGCAGTACTTC	CATSRSAGIGSYEQYF
once	TRBJ2-3	.	13	TRBV7-2	TGTGCCAGCAGCTTAGCTGGGGGGGATACGCAGTATTTT	CASSLAGGDTQYF
.	TRBJ2-3	.	13	TRBV28	TGTGCCAGCTCAGATATTTATGGAGATACGCAGTATTTT	CASSDIYGDTQYF
.	TRBJ2-7	.	14	TRBV27	TGTGCCAGCAACATAGGGGCAGACCTGAACGAGCAGTACTTC	CASNIGADLNEQYF
.	TRBJ2-5	TRBD1	16	TRBV11-2	TGTGCCAGCAGCCCGACACTTAACAGGGGACAAGAGACCCAGTACTTC	CASSPTLNRGQETQYF